This TCR beta chain was profiled in a study of T-cell reconstitution after alpha-beta-depleted transplantation in children. This clonotype occurred a few times. Antigen unknown. Whole-study results and caveats: There were reportedly several hundred expanded graft clones from which alpha-beta T cells came about two months after transplant. T cells produced anew were the main source of T-cell counts and diversity one year after transplant. There were some patients whose high TCRbeta diversity at day 60 came from surviving recipient T cells and thymic progenitors.

J lost 2 bases, V lost 2 bases, and 5 bases had no gene match. CDR1 is MNHEY, CDR2 SVGAGI, per germline. The CDR3 totals 15 residues. TCRbeta library preparation incorporated unique molecular identifiers. TCRdb independently ran MiXCR on the PCR reads; one entry per CDR3 protein. The sample carries hundreds of thousands of distinct CDR3 sequences, 10% to 15% recorded once. This TCR was sampled from a girl aged 2 to 9 with congenital amegakaryocytic thrombocytopenia, due to receive a stem cell transplant. The genes are TRBV6-5 and TRBJ2-7; 8 positions match TRBD2. The specimen was PBMCs, collected before TCRalphabeta/CD19-depleted stem cell transplant. This CDR3 is CASSYGRGLAYEQYF. In DNA, the CDR3 is TGTGCCAGCAGTTACGGAAGGGGACTAGCCTACGAGCAGTACTTC.